The next 32 T cell receptor beta chains were all read from a single sample in a study of type 1 and type 2 diabetes patients. The PCR template was genomic DNA. A primer set of 30 forward and 13 reverse primers amplified the CDR3. One entry per CDR3 protein, called by TCRdb with MiXCR from the multiplex PCR reads. The table shows under 300,000 distinct CDR3 sequences, with around 47% occurring only once. The source material was peripheral blood mononuclear cells (PBMCs). All receptors derive from a man between 18 and 29 years old with type 2 diabetes.

This chain links TRBV7-9 with TRBJ2-7; possibly TRBD2 for D (6 bases). CDR1 and CDR2 (germline): SEHNR, FQNEAQ (reference sequence). V was pared by 0 bases and J by 3 bases, with 15 bases between. The CDR3 is made up of 16 amino acids. CDR3: CASSLAFGGVNYEQYF. DNA for the CDR3: TGTGCCAGCAGCTTAGCTTTCGGAGGGGTTAACTACGAGCAGTACTTC.

This clonotype was seen a few times. As DNA, the CDR3 is TGCAGCGTTGTAATTCCAGATGAGCAGTTCTTC. Translated: CSVVIPDEQFF. The chain links TRBV29-1 to TRBJ2-1; D is undetermined. The ends were cut back, 4 bases at V and 8 bases at J, with 9 bases in the middle. This CDR3 contains 11 residues. Germline V CDR1 and CDR2: SQVTM, ANQGSEA.

The chain is built from TRBV2 and TRBJ2-1; TRBD1 matches 7 bases. The V gene's germline CDR1 is SNHLY and CDR2 FYNNEI. The CDR3 runs to 16 residues. The junction had 4 bases not matched to a gene; V was cut back by 0 bases and J by 2 bases. CDR3 amino acids: CASSEAWDRPYNEQFF. As DNA, the CDR3 is TGTGCCAGCAGTGAAGCCTGGGACAGACCCTACAATGAGCAGTTCTTC.

The V gene is TRBV7-8, the J gene TRBJ2-5; D not resolved. This CDR3 is 14 amino acids long. The V gene's germline CDR1 is SGHVS and CDR2 FQNEAQ. The V end was cut by 4 bases, the J end by 7 bases, with 16 bases between. CDR3 in DNA: TGTGCCAGCAGCTCCTCTAGGTTTGTGGGGACCCAGTACTTC. Translated: CASSSSRFVGTQYF.

Concerning this clonotype: The missing conserved phenylalanine or tryptophan at the end of this CDR3 makes a read error likely. The chain is built from TRBV19 and TRBJ2-2; D possibly corresponds to TRBD1 (6 bases). Germline CDR1 reads LNHDA; CDR2 reads SQIVND (reference sequence). V gave up 7 bases and J gave up 2 bases, with 11 bases separating them. The CDR3 runs 14 residues. CDR3 coding DNA: TGTGCCAGTAACCCGGGACAAAACACCGGGGAGCTGTTTTCT. This encodes CASNPGQNTGELFS.

The V call is TRBV14, the J call TRBJ1-4; D call uncertain. The CDR3 consists of 15 residues. Between the trimmed V and J ends, which lost 6 bases and 5 bases, there was a span of 16 bases. CDR1 is SGHDN and CDR2 is FVKESK in the germline V gene. CDR3 sequence (DNA): TGTGCCAGCAGTCAGTTTAGGACCGCCAATGAAAAACTGTTTTTT. Its protein product is CASSQFRTANEKLFF. Full variable domain (missing parts from reference TRBV14 and TRBJ1-4): EAGVTQFPSHSVIEKGQTVTLRCDPISGHDNLYWYRRVMGKEIKFLLHFVKESKQDESGMPNNRFLAERTGGTYSTLKVQPAELEDSGVYFCASSQFRTANEKLFFGSGTQLSVL.

Comments on this clonotype: The CDR3 end shows no conserved phenylalanine or tryptophan, and so a read error is likely. This chain uses TRBV20-1 with TRBJ1-2; no reliable D call. There are 13 residues in the CDR3. Trimming stripped 6 bases from V and 4 bases from J, with 15 bases between. The germline CDR1 and CDR2 sequences are DFQATT and SNEGSKA (reference sequence). The CDR3 sequence is CSASINRSYGYTS. CDR3 nucleotide sequence: TGCAGTGCCAGTATCAACCGTTCCTATGGCTACACCTCC.

A few counts support this clonotype. J is TRBJ2-5 and V is TRBV9; D might be TRBD2 (6 bases). The length of the CDR3 is 15 residues. Germline V gene data show CDR1 as SGDLS and CDR2 as YYNGEE. With 2 bases removed from V and 3 bases from J, the gap between germline ends came to 14 bases. The CDR3 DNA sequence: TGTGCCAGCAGCGTCGAGGGTGGAGGGGAAGAGACCCAGTACTTC. This sequence encodes CASSVEGGGEETQYF. The variable domain in full, with the rest retrieved from reference TRBV9 and TRBJ2-5, is DSGVTQTPKHLITATGQRVTLRCSPRSGDLSVYWYQQSLDQGLQFLIQYYNGEERAKGNILERFSAQQFPDLHSELNLSSLELGDSALYFCASSVEGGGEETQYFGPGTRLLVL.

The chain carries TRBV28 and TRBJ2-3; TRBD2 is a possible D gene (5 bases). Germline CDR1 MDHEN, CDR2 SYDVKM. The V end was cut by 6 bases, the J end by 2 bases, with 12 bases between. The CDR3 sequence is 14 residues long. This CDR3 is CASSGLEHTDTQYF. CDR3 coding DNA: TGTGCCAGCAGCGGACTGGAGCACACAGATACGCAGTATTTT.

This clonotype was detected ten times or more. V and J are TRBV7-2 and TRBJ2-5; D uncertain. Germline V gene sequence: CDR1 SGHTA, CDR2 FQGNSA. The germline V and J ends were trimmed by 5 bases and 5 bases, with 15 bases remaining between them. The length of the CDR3 is 14 residues. For the CDR3, the DNA is TGTGCCAGCAGCCGAGCTAGACAAGCGGAGACCCAGTACTTC. This encodes CASSRARQAETQYF.

V is TRBV7-3 and J is TRBJ2-3; D might be TRBD2 (5 bases). The CDR3 consists of 14 residues. From germline, CDR1 is SGHTA and CDR2 FQGTGA. Between the trimmed V and J ends, which lost 5 bases and 0 bases, there was a span of 9 bases. DNA for the CDR3: TGTGCCAGCAGCGGCCGCGGGAGCACAGATACGCAGTATTTT. This encodes CASSGRGSTDTQYF.

As to this clonotype: Germline and junction disagree at one end, which may indicate a read error. The chain recombines TRBV6-1 with TRBJ1-4; 7 bases align to TRBD1. The CDR3 totals 14 residues. Germline V lookup: CDR1 MNHNS, CDR2 SASEGT. CDR3 DNA: TGTGCCAGCAGTGAGACAGGGTGGGGTGAAGAACTGTTTTTT. Protein: CASSETGWGEELFF.

This chain uses TRBV15 with TRBJ2-5; D not resolved. This CDR3 contains 13 residues. Germline V gives CDR1 LNHNV, CDR2 YYDKDF (reference sequence). V was shortened by 3 bases and J by 5 bases, with 10 bases between the two germline ends. CDR3 DNA: TGTGCCACCAGCAGGGCGTCGAGGGAGACCCAGTACTTC. Amino acids: CATSRASRETQYF.

The rearrangement joins TRBV20-1 to TRBJ1-3; D gene uncertain. The V end was cut by 7 bases, the J end by 0 bases, with 10 bases between. CDR1 and CDR2 (germline): DFQATT, SNEGSKA (reference sequence). The CDR3 length is 13 residues. The CDR3 loop reads CSVGRYSGNTIYF. DNA of the CDR3: TGCAGTGTCGGCCGCTACTCTGGAAACACCATATATTTT.

The V and J genes are TRBV4-3 and TRBJ2-1; no clear D gene. Per the germline V gene, CDR1 is LGHNA and CDR2 is YSLEER. V lost 0 bases, J lost 7 bases, and 10 bases lay in between. The CDR3 consists of 14 residues. The CDR3 here is CASSQDTGVNEQFF. The CDR3 DNA is TGCGCCAGCAGCCAAGATACTGGAGTGAATGAGCAGTTCTTC.

On this clonotype itself: A read error may explain this, as a much larger clone is one base away. The gene calls are TRBV2 and TRBJ2-7, with D perhaps being TRBD1 or TRBD2 (5 bases each). Germline CDR1 SNHLY, CDR2 FYNNEI. CDR3 length equals 14 residues. The CDR3 DNA sequence: TGTGCCAGCAGTGCAAGGGACGTCGCCTACAAGCAGTACTTC. Translating gives CASSARDVAYKQYF.

This clonotype was detected many times. The chain uses TRBV25-1 and TRBJ1-1; D gene uncertain. The length of the CDR3 is 15 residues. Trimming took off 4 bases at V and 0 bases at J, with 12 bases between the two ends. Germline V lookup: CDR1 MGHDK, CDR2 SYGVNS. The CDR3 protein is CASSARRSMNTEAFF. Written as DNA, the CDR3 is TGTGCCAGCAGTGCAAGACGGAGCATGAACACTGAAGCTTTCTTT.

The chain couples TRBV6-5 to TRBJ2-1, with 14 bases identical to TRBD2. The CDR3 covers 15 residues. Germline V gene sequence: CDR1 MNHEY, CDR2 SVGAGI. The junction had 12 bases not matched to a gene; V was cut back by 8 bases and J by 12 bases. The DNA for the CDR3 is TGTGCCAGCTCTGGGACTAGCGGGAGTATGAAACGGCAGTTCTTC. It yields the protein CASSGTSGSMKRQFF.

The chain links TRBV7-2 to TRBJ2-2, with TRBD1 identical over 8 bases. This CDR3 has 17 amino acids. Germline CDR1 and CDR2: SGHTA and FQGNSA. J gave up 4 bases and V 4 bases, and 11 bases lay outside the gene matches. CDR3 nucleotides: TGTGCCAGCAGCTCCGGATGGACAGGGTTCAGCACCGGGGAGCTGTTTTTT. Its protein product is CASSSGWTGFSTGELFF.

The rearrangement joins TRBV19 to TRBJ1-4; no clear D gene. CDR1 LNHDA and CDR2 SQIVND come from the germline V gene (reference sequence). V lost 6 bases and J 8 bases, leaving 13 bases between the germline ends. The CDR3 is 13 residues long. CDR3 sequence reads: CASRTWKGEKLFF. CDR3 nucleotide sequence: TGTGCCAGTAGGACCTGGAAGGGAGAAAAACTGTTTTTT.

The chain couples TRBV20-1 to TRBJ2-5; no firm D call. Looked up from germline, CDR1 is DFQATT and CDR2 is SNEGSKA (reference sequence). The V end lost 4 bases, the J end lost 5 bases, and 14 bases lay between the germline ends. The CDR3 totals 13 residues. In nucleotides, the CDR3 is TGCAGTGCTAAGAAGAACCTGCGGGAGACCCAGTACTTC. Translated, it gives CSAKKNLRETQYF.

This chain connects TRBV7-8 to TRBJ2-7; 7 bases fit TRBD2. Germline CDR1 is SGHVS and CDR2 is FQNEAQ. The CDR3 is made up of 15 amino acids. V shed 2 bases, J shed 7 bases, and the junction held 11 bases outside the gene matches. The CDR3 DNA reads as TGTGCCAGCAGCTTAAGTTCTAGCGGAAAGGGAGAGCAGTACTTC. Its translation is CASSLSSSGKGEQYF.

V gene TRBV9 combines with J gene TRBJ2-2; possible D gene TRBD2, 5 bases. The germline V and J ends were trimmed by 6 bases and 8 bases, with 14 bases remaining between them. The CDR3 extends over 13 amino acids. In germline, CDR1 is SGDLS, CDR2 YYNGEE. CDR3 DNA: TGTGCCAGCAACAGACGGGGAAGGGGGGAGCTGTTTTTT. This codes for CASNRRGRGELFF.

The chain carries TRBV20-1 and TRBJ1-1, with TRBD1 matching over 8 bases. Per germline, CDR1 DFQATT and CDR2 SNEGSKA (reference sequence). V gave up 5 bases and J gave up 0 bases; unmatched junction bases: 11. This CDR3 region has 16 residues. CDR3 sequence: CSALPGTGQLNTEAFF. CDR3 DNA: TGCAGTGCTTTGCCAGGGACAGGACAACTGAACACTGAAGCTTTCTTT.

This clonotype occurred many times. The chain recombines TRBV14 with TRBJ1-1, with D unclear. The germline V gene encodes CDR1 SGHDN and CDR2 FVKESK. V lost 0 bases and J lost 5, with 13 bases in between. The CDR3 has 15 residues. Here the CDR3 reads CASSQDAGVGTEAFF. The CDR3 DNA follows: TGTGCCAGCAGCCAAGATGCGGGCGTGGGGACTGAAGCTTTCTTT.

This clonotype has just a few counts. The rearrangement links TRBV14 to TRBJ1-1, with a tentative D call TRBD1 (5 bases). V dropped 1 base and J dropped 9 bases, with 9 bases sitting between them. Germline V gene sequence: CDR1 SGHDN, CDR2 FVKESK. This CDR3 comprises 12 residues. The CDR3 region has the DNA TGTGCCAGCAGCCAAGCGACAGCTCAAGCTTTCTTT. Translating it yields CASSQATAQAFF.

This chain uses TRBV20-1 with TRBJ1-3; D not certain. This CDR3 has 17 residues. Germline V CDR1 and CDR2: DFQATT, SNEGSKA (reference sequence). Trimming removed 3 bases from V and 0 bases from J, with 18 bases in between. The CDR3: CSARGINPPLSGNTIYF. CDR3 nucleotides: TGCAGTGCTAGGGGGATTAATCCGCCCCTCTCTGGAAACACCATATATTTT.

The V gene is TRBV24-1, the J gene TRBJ2-5; a weak D match, TRBD2 (6 bases). The CDR3 spans 15 residues. Deletions cut 4 bases from V and 5 bases from J, with 16 bases between. CDR1 and CDR2 from the germline V gene are KGHDR and SFDVKD. The CDR3 DNA is TGTGCCACCAGTGACCCGGGGGAACTCGGGGAGACCCAGTACTTC. The encoded protein is CATSDPGELGETQYF.

As regards this clonotype: A read error may account for a junction end that differs from germline. V usage is TRBV10-3 and J usage is TRBJ2-1; 14 nucleotides align to TRBD2. Germline V gives CDR1 ENHRY, CDR2 SYGVKD. This CDR3 is 14 amino acids long. CDR3 protein: CASSSTSGGVEQFF. As DNA, the CDR3 is TGTGCCAGCAGTTCGACTAGCGGGGGGGTTGAGCAGTTCTTC.

Of note for this clonotype: This clone may be a read error of a much larger clone one base away. The genes are TRBV12-3 or TRBV12-4 and TRBJ1-2; 7 positions match TRBD1. The CDR3 runs to 14 residues. The CDR3 is CVSSEVGTVYGYTF. CDR3 sequence (DNA): TGTGTCAGCAGTGAGGTGGGGACAGTCTATGGCTACACCTTC.

This clonotype turned up a few times. J is TRBJ2-5 and V is TRBV20-1, with no clear D. The germline V and J ends were trimmed by 3 bases and 5 bases, with 7 bases remaining between them. The CDR3 runs 11 residues. Germline V gene lookup returns CDR1 DFQATT and CDR2 SNEGSKA (reference sequence). The chain's CDR3 is CSASGSETQYF. The CDR3 nucleotides read TGCAGTGCTAGTGGATCGGAGACCCAGTACTTC.

The gene calls are TRBV12-3 or TRBV12-4 and TRBJ1-6, with D possibly TRBD1 on 6 matching bases. The CDR3 extends over 14 amino acids. The V gene lost 5 bases and the J gene lost 9 bases, with 14 bases spanning the gap. The CDR3 region is CASSLEQGFSPLHF. The CDR3 region has the DNA TGTGCCAGCAGTCTAGAGCAGGGGTTTTCACCCCTCCACTTT.